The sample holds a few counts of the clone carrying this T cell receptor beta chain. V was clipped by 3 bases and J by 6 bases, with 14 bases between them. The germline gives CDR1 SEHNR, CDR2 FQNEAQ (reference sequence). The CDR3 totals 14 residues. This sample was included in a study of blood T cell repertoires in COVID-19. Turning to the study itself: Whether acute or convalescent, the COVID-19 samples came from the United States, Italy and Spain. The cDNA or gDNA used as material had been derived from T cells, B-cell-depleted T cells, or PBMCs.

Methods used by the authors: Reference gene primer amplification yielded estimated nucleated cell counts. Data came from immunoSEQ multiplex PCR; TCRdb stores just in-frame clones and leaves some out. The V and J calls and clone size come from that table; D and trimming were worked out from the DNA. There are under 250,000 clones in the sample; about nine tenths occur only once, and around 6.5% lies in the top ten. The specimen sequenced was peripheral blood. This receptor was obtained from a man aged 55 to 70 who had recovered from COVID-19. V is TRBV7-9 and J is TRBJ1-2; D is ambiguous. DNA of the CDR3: TGTGCCAGCAGCTTTGACATTACACCGAATGGCTACACCTTC. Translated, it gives CASSFDITPNGYTF. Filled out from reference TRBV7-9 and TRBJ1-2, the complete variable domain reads DTGVSQNPRHKITKRGQNVTFRCDPISEHNRLYWYRQTLGQGPEFLTYFQNEAQLEKSRLLSDRFSAERPKGSFSTLEIQRTEQGDSAMYLCASSFDITPNGYTFGSGTRLTVV.